This passage covers 32 T cell receptor beta chains from one sample sequenced in a study of cytomegalovirus exposure and HLA in healthy donors. PCR was performed using 60 Vbeta and 13 Jbeta primers. Method: immunoSEQ multiplex PCR; TCRdb's copy keeps in-frame clones and lacks some. The sample lists 220,000 or so clones; about 72% were seen once. Sequencing was done on a sample of PBMCs. The receptors come from a male donor in good health and CMV-seronegative.

The V and J genes are TRBV7-9 and TRBJ2-1; D possibly corresponds to TRBD2 (5 bases). Trimming pared 6 bases from V and 0 bases from J, leaving 12 bases between. The CDR3 is 15 amino acids. Germline lookup yields CDR1 SEHNR and CDR2 FQNEAQ (reference sequence). DNA for the CDR3: TGTGCCAGCAGTTCCCCGGGGAGCTCCTACAATGAGCAGTTCTTC. This sequence encodes CASSSPGSSYNEQFF.

This chain uses TRBV5-1 with TRBJ2-3; 7 bases align to TRBD1. After removal of 3 bases from V and 2 bases from J, the junction contained 6 bases not matched to a gene. The CDR3 length is 15 residues. CDR1 SGHRS and CDR2 YFSETQ come from the germline V gene. DNA for the CDR3: TGCGCCAGCAGCTACAGGGGCTCTTACACAGATACGCAGTATTTT. It translates to CASSYRGSYTDTQYF.

The V and J genes are TRBV6-6 and TRBJ2-7, with 9 bases matching TRBD2. Per germline, CDR1 MNHNY and CDR2 SVGAGI (reference sequence). This CDR3 is 15 amino acids long. The J segment lost 11 bases and the V segment lost 3 bases, leaving 14 bases of the junction unmatched. The DNA of the CDR3 is TGTGCCAGCAGTTATGATAGCGGGAGCACTACGAGGAAGTACTTC. Its protein product is CASSYDSGSTTRKYF.

V is TRBV11-1 and J is TRBJ2-1, with D possibly TRBD2 on 5 matching bases. Germline CDR1 and CDR2: SGHAT and FQDESV (reference sequence). V gave up 4 bases and J gave up 8 bases, with 21 bases separating them. The CDR3 loop spans 16 amino acids. This CDR3 is CASSSRTFGGSDEQFF. The CDR3 DNA is TGTGCCAGCAGCTCGCGCACCTTTGGTGGGAGCGATGAGCAGTTCTTC.

The chain's CDR3 is CASSPTGSGSGANVLTF. CDR3 sequence (DNA): TGTGCCAGCAGCCCGACAGGGTCGGGCTCTGGGGCCAACGTCCTGACTTTC. V gene TRBV7-6 combines with J gene TRBJ2-6, with 7 bases fitting TRBD1. Trimming at V came to 5 bases and at J to 0 bases, leaving 7 bases not matched to a gene. This CDR3 has 17 residues. Germline V gene lookup returns CDR1 SGHVS and CDR2 FNYEAQ.

The chain uses TRBV5-4 and TRBJ2-3; 7 bases align to TRBD1. The CDR3 totals 15 residues. Germline lookup yields CDR1 SGHNT and CDR2 YYREEE (reference sequence). Unmatched junction bases numbered 9, after V lost 4 bases and J lost 4 bases. The CDR3 loop is CASSHPDRVPDTQYF. The CDR3 nucleotides are TGTGCCAGCAGCCACCCCGACAGGGTCCCAGATACGCAGTATTTT.

The J gene is TRBJ2-3, the V gene TRBV19; perhaps TRBD1 as D (6 bases). The CDR3 runs 14 residues. Germline assignment: CDR1 LNHDA and CDR2 SQIVND (reference sequence). V was trimmed by 6 bases and J by 4 bases, leaving 14 bases between them. DNA of the CDR3: TGTGCCAGTAGACCCCCAGGACAGTCAGATACGCAGTATTTT. Translating gives CASRPPGQSDTQYF.

This clone was counted once. This chain connects TRBV2 to TRBJ2-5, with D perhaps matching TRBD2 (5 bases). CDR3 length: 15 amino acids. Germline CDR1 is SNHLY and CDR2 is FYNNEI. V shed 5 bases and J shed 7 bases, with 20 bases lying between them. DNA for the CDR3: TGTGCCAGCAGTCAAGTTCTAGCAGCCCGGGGGACCCAGTACTTC. The encoded protein is CASSQVLAARGTQYF. The variable domain in full, completed from reference TRBV2 and TRBJ2-5, reads EPEVTQTPSHQVTQMGQEVILRCVPISNHLYFYWYRQILGQKVEFLVSFYNNEISEKSEIFDDQFSVERPDGSNFTLKIRSTKLEDSAMYFCASSQVLAARGTQYFGPGTRLLVL.

The rearrangement links TRBV9 to TRBJ2-1; 9 bases line up with TRBD2. Trimming took 0 bases from V and 6 from J; bases not matched to a gene: 1. Germline CDR1 SGDLS, CDR2 YYNGEE. The length of the CDR3 is 14 residues. In DNA form, the CDR3 reads TGTGCCAGCAGCGTAGAACTAGCGGGCAATGAGCAGTTCTTC. It specifies CASSVELAGNEQFF. The full variable domain, in which reference TRBV9 and TRBJ2-1 provide the parts outside the CDR3, is DSGVTQTPKHLITATGQRVTLRCSPRSGDLSVYWYQQSLDQGLQFLIQYYNGEERAKGNILERFSAQQFPDLHSELNLSSLELGDSALYFCASSVELAGNEQFFGPGTRLTVL.

CDR3 coding DNA: TGTGCCAGCAGTTCCAGACAGGGGAAAACTAATGAAAAACTGTTTTTT. This codes for CASSSRQGKTNEKLFF. The gene calls are TRBV27 and TRBJ1-4, with 8 nucleotides matching TRBD1. J was trimmed by 1 base and V by 4 bases; bases with no gene match: 5. Germline V lookup: CDR1 MNHEY, CDR2 SMNVEV (reference sequence). There are 16 residues in the CDR3.

This sequence joins TRBV2 and TRBJ1-2; D not certain. Germline V gives CDR1 SNHLY, CDR2 FYNNEI. With 6 bases removed from V and 5 bases from J, the gap between germline ends came to 16 bases. CDR3 length: 14 residues. The CDR3 loop reads CASRPGTRDYGYTF. The CDR3 DNA follows: TGTGCCAGCAGGCCGGGAACAAGGGATTATGGCTACACCTTC.

The genes are TRBV5-1 and TRBJ2-5, with TRBD2 as a possible D gene (5 bases). Gene TRBJ2-7 matches the end of the DNA better, so the J call may be wrong. Germline V lookup: CDR1 SGHRS, CDR2 YFSETQ. The CDR3 totals 14 residues. This CDR3 reads CASSSDGEHYEQYF. The CDR3 DNA reads TGCGCCAGCAGCTCGGACGGGGAACACTACGAGCAGTACTTC.

The chain recombines TRBV6-5 with TRBJ2-7; 9 nucleotides match TRBD2. CDR1 and CDR2 from the germline V gene are MNHEY and SVGAGI. The V segment lost 5 bases and the J segment 1 base; nucleotides outside the gene matches: 6. This CDR3 is built from 15 residues. The chain's CDR3 is CASSGPSGRSYEQYF. In nucleotides, the CDR3 is TGTGCCAGCAGTGGGCCAAGCGGGAGGTCCTACGAGCAGTACTTC.

The chain recombines TRBV16 with TRBJ2-7, with 8 bases matching TRBD1. V dropped 4 bases and J dropped 2; count of bases not matched to a gene: 13. In germline, CDR1 is KGHSY, CDR2 FQNENV. There are 17 residues in the CDR3. The DNA for the CDR3 is TGTGCCAGCAGCCTATGGGGAGTTGGACAGGGTGCCTACGAGCAGTACTTC. Its translation is CASSLWGVGQGAYEQYF.

On this clone: This sample also contains other DNA sequences that code for the same CDR3. V usage is TRBV15 and J usage is TRBJ2-2; 11 nucleotides align to TRBD1. This CDR3 has 19 amino acids. Germline CDR1 is LNHNV and CDR2 is YYDKDF (reference sequence). V lost 0 bases and J lost 3; bases outside the gene matches: 9. The CDR3 DNA reads as TGTGCCACCAGCAGAGAATATCGGACAGGGGGCTTAGACACCGGGGAGCTGTTTTTT. Translation gives CATSREYRTGGLDTGELFF.

CDR3 in DNA: TGCGCCAGCAGCTTTGAGATACAGGGGGGAGAGGGCTACACCTTC. Translating gives CASSFEIQGGEGYTF. This chain connects TRBV5-1 to TRBJ1-2; 8 bases agree with TRBD1. Trimming took 2 bases from V and 8 from J; bases not matched to a gene: 11. Germline assignment: CDR1 SGHRS and CDR2 YFSETQ. The CDR3 consists of 15 residues.

The J gene is TRBJ2-7, the V gene TRBV10-1, with D tentatively TRBD1 (5 bases). This CDR3 has 14 residues. CDR1 is WNHNN and CDR2 is SYGVQD in the germline V gene (reference sequence). Trimming took 3 bases from V and 5 from J, leaving 14 bases between them. The CDR3 spells CASSDPGSRDEQYF. The CDR3 coding sequence is TGCGCCAGCAGTGATCCAGGTTCCAGGGACGAGCAGTACTTC.

The chain carries TRBV28 and TRBJ1-2; D may be TRBD1 (5 bases). The CDR3 is 14 residues long. Trimming shortened V by 6 bases and J by 3 bases, and 14 bases separated the two germline ends. Germline loops: CDR1 MDHEN, CDR2 SYDVKM. The CDR3 sequence is CASRDSGFDYGYTF. The CDR3 nucleotides are TGTGCCAGCAGAGACTCAGGGTTCGACTATGGCTACACCTTC.

In this sample, this clone turned up a few times. V usage is TRBV10-1 and J usage is TRBJ2-7; 7 bases agree with TRBD2. Germline V gene sequence: CDR1 WNHNN, CDR2 SYGVQD (reference sequence). CDR3 length: 13 residues. Trimming removed 3 bases from V and 9 bases from J; junction bases left unmatched: 8. CDR3 DNA: TGCGCCAGCAGTGAATCCAGTGGACTAGGGCAGTACTTC. Amino acids: CASSESSGLGQYF.

The chain has TRBV5-1 and TRBJ2-7; 8 bases fit TRBD2. This CDR3 contains 15 residues. V lost 1 base to trimming and J lost 7 bases; unmatched junction nucleotides: 10. The V gene's germline CDR1 is SGHRS and CDR2 YFSETQ. CDR3 amino acids: CASSLRVAGPWEQYF. The CDR3 nucleotides are TGCGCCAGCAGCTTGAGGGTAGCGGGGCCCTGGGAGCAGTACTTC.

This clone appeared a few times. The chain is built from TRBV4-2 and TRBJ2-7, with TRBD2 identical over 12 bases. The J segment lost 3 bases and the V segment lost 5 bases, leaving 2 bases of the junction unmatched. Germline loops: CDR1 LGHNA, CDR2 YNFKEQ. This CDR3 contains 14 residues. The CDR3 DNA is TGTGCCAGCAGCGAGACTAGCGGGAGCTACGAGCAGTACTTC. This sequence encodes CASSETSGSYEQYF.

This clone occurred once. V usage is TRBV6-1 and J usage is TRBJ2-3; D possibly corresponds to TRBD2 (5 bases). Germline V CDR1 and CDR2: MNHNS, SASEGT. V lost 4 bases and J 4 bases, leaving 12 bases between the germline ends. This CDR3 is 14 amino acids long. The CDR3 region is CASSAPSPPDTQYF. The CDR3 DNA reads as TGTGCCAGCAGTGCCCCTAGCCCCCCAGATACGCAGTATTTT.

This chain links TRBV10-2 with TRBJ2-5; TRBD2 aligns across 7 bases. This CDR3 has 16 amino acids. J was trimmed by 3 bases and V by 6 bases; bases with no gene match: 13. Per germline, CDR1 WSHSY and CDR2 SAAADI. This chain's CDR3 is CASRKVLADDEETQYF. DNA for the CDR3: TGCGCCAGCAGGAAAGTGCTAGCGGACGACGAAGAGACCCAGTACTTC.

The chain combines TRBV9 with TRBJ2-6; a weak D match, TRBD1 (6 bases). CDR3 length: 16 amino acids. Germline V CDR1 and CDR2: SGDLS, YYNGEE. The V end was cut by 0 bases, the J end by 2 bases, with 9 bases between. DNA for the CDR3: TGTGCCAGCAGCGTAGGAGCAGGGGCTGGGGCCAACGTCCTGACTTTC. Translated, it gives CASSVGAGAGANVLTF.

V usage is TRBV5-1 and J usage is TRBJ2-1; 8 positions agree with TRBD1. V trimming: 3 bases; J trimming: 3 bases; junction bases outside the gene matches: 8. The V gene's germline CDR1 is SGHRS and CDR2 YFSETQ. The length of the CDR3 is 16 residues. In DNA form, the CDR3 reads TGCGCCAGCAGCTATTCCGGTGGACAGGGCTACAATGAGCAGTTCTTC. It is translated as CASSYSGGQGYNEQFF. The whole variable domain, remainder taken from reference TRBV5-1 and TRBJ2-1, is KAGVTQTPRYLIKTRGQQVTLSCSPISGHRSVSWYQQTPGQGLQFLFEYFSETQRNKGNFPGRFSGRQFSNSRSEMNVSTLELGDSALYLCASSYSGGQGYNEQFFGPGTRLTVL.

The chain uses TRBV7-3 and TRBJ2-1; 11 bases fit TRBD2. Germline V gives CDR1 SGHTA, CDR2 FQGTGA. The CDR3 loop spans 16 amino acids. Trimming cost V 4 bases and J 6 bases; bases outside gene matches: 8. DNA for the CDR3: TGTGCCAGCAGCTCGTCTAGCGGGAGGCCCCGCAATGAGCAGTTCTTC. Its translation: CASSSSSGRPRNEQFF.

The chain employs TRBV13 and TRBJ2-3; 8 positions agree with TRBD2. The CDR3 is made up of 16 amino acids. The trim removed 0 bases at V and 4 bases at J, leaving 6 bases unmatched. CDR1 is PRHDT, CDR2 FYEKMQ, per germline (reference sequence). Here the CDR3 DNA reads TGTGCCAGCAGCTTAGGCCTTGGAGCGGGGGCAGATACGCAGTATTTT. The encoded protein is CASSLGLGAGADTQYF.

This chain links TRBV6-5 with TRBJ2-5; TRBD1 matches at 8 bases. After removal of 6 bases from V and 4 bases from J, the junction contained 10 bases not matched to a gene. Germline loops: CDR1 MNHEY, CDR2 SVGAGI. This CDR3 is 15 amino acids long. Written as DNA, the CDR3 is TGTGCCAGCAGGCAGGGGGCGGAATTACTAGAGACCCAGTACTTC. It codes for CASRQGAELLETQYF.

V gene TRBV11-2 combines with J gene TRBJ2-3; 10 bases map to TRBD2. CDR3 size: 15 residues. Trimming took 5 bases from V and 5 from J; bases not matched to a gene: 7. Germline CDR1 and CDR2: SGHAT and FQNNGV. The CDR3 nucleotides are TGTGCCAGCAGCCCGGTGGCTAGCGGGAGAGATACGCAGTATTTT. Translation gives CASSPVASGRDTQYF.

V and J are TRBV27 and TRBJ2-1, with 9 positions matching TRBD2. V was clipped by 5 bases and J by 2 bases; unmatched bases: 4. There are 15 residues in the CDR3. Germline V gene sequence: CDR1 MNHEY, CDR2 SMNVEV (reference sequence). The CDR3, as DNA: TGTGCCAGCAGTATCTCTAGCGGGACCTACAATGAGCAGTTCTTC. It codes for CASSISSGTYNEQFF.

The chain links TRBV6-1 to TRBJ2-5, with 9 bases that match TRBD1. V shed 4 bases, J shed 4 bases, and the junction held 7 bases outside the gene matches. The CDR3 has 15 residues. The germline CDR1 and CDR2 sequences are MNHNS and SASEGT. CDR3: CASSAGTGRVETQYF. The CDR3 DNA follows: TGTGCCAGCAGTGCCGGGACAGGGCGGGTAGAGACCCAGTACTTC.

In nucleotides, the CDR3 is TGTGCCAGCAGCCAAGTGCGGGGATCGGTAGCTGGCTACACCTTC. This encodes CASSQVRGSVAGYTF. The chain uses TRBV14 and TRBJ1-2, with D unresolved. Germline V gene data show CDR1 as SGHDN and CDR2 as FVKESK. Trimming removed 1 base from V and 7 bases from J, with 16 bases in between. The CDR3 runs 15 residues.